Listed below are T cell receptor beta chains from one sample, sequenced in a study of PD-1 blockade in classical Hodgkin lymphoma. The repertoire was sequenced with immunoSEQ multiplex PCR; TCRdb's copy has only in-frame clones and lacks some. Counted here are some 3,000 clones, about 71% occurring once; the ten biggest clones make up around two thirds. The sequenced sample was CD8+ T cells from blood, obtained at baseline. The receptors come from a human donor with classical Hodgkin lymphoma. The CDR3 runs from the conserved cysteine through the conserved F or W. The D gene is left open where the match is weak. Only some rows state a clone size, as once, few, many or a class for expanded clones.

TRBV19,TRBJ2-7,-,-,CASSNPSLEQYF,TGTGCCAGTAGTAATCCCTCTCTCGAGCAGTACTTC
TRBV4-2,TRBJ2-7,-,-,CASSPNSGTATSYEQYF,TGTGCCAGCAGCCCTAATTCCGGGACCGCGACCTCCTACGAGCAGTACTTC
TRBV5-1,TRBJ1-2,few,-,CASSFFQLYGYTF,TGCGCCAGCAGCTTCTTTCAGCTCTATGGCTACACCTTC
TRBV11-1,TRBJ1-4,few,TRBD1,CASRQQGATGEKLFF,TGTGCCAGCAGACAGCAGGGGGCGACTGGTGAAAAACTGTTTTTT
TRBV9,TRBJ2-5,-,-,CASSASSRGQTQYF,TGTGCCAGCAGCGCCTCGAGCAGGGGCCAGACCCAGTACTTC
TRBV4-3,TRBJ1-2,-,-,CASSQDSGTNYGYTF,TGCGCCAGCAGCCAAGATTCGGGGACAAACTATGGCTACACCTTC
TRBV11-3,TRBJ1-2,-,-,CASSFVGEGGRPSSGYTF,TGTGCCAGCAGCTTTGTAGGGGAGGGGGGACGCCCGTCTTCGGGCTACACCTTC
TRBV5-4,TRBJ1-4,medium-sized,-,CASSYTGNEKLFF,TGTGCCAGCAGCTACACAGGAAATGAAAAACTGTTTTTT
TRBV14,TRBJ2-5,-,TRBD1,CASSQDGQGARYQETQYF,TGTGCCAGCAGCCAAGATGGGCAGGGGGCGCGGTACCAAGAGACCCAGTACTTC
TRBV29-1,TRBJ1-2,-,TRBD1,CSVEGTGKDGYTF,TGCAGCGTTGAAGGGACAGGGAAGGACGGCTACACCTTC
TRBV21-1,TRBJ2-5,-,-,CASSGETQYF,TGTGCCAGCAGTGGGGAGACCCAGTACTTC
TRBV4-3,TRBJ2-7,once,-,CASSQGRGSSYEQYF,TGCGCCAGCAGCCAGGGCAGGGGCTCAAGCTACGAGCAGTACTTC
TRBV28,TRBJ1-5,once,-,CASSLYKERGQPQHF,TGTGCCAGCAGTTTATATAAGGAGCGGGGTCAGCCCCAGCATTTT
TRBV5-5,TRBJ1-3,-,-,CASSWPGNTIYF,TGTGCCAGCAGCTGGCCGGGAAACACCATATATTTT
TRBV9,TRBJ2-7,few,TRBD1,CASSGPGQLYEQYF,TGTGCCAGCAGCGGTCCGGGACAGTTATACGAGCAGTACTTC
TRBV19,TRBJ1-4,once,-,CASSIWSLAGQPNEKLFF,TGTGCCAGTAGTATTTGGTCCTTAGCCGGACAGCCTAATGAAAAACTGTTTTTT
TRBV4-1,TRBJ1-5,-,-,CASSQATEGFSQPQHF,TGCGCCAGCAGCCAGGCGACAGAGGGATTCAGTCAGCCCCAGCATTTT
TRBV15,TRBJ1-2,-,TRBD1,CATSRGDRGIRSYGYTF,TGTGCCACCAGCAGAGGGGACAGGGGGATTCGGTCCTATGGCTACACCTTC
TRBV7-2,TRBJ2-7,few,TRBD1,CASSLGQGAYEQYF,TGTGCCAGCAGCTTAGGACAGGGGGCTTACGAGCAGTACTTC
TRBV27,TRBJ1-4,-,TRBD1,CASSFLTDRAEKLFF,TGTGCCAGCAGTTTCCTAACCGACAGGGCCGAAAAACTGTTTTTT
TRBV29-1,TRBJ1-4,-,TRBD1,CSVEDGYGTGVPKLFF,TGCAGCGTTGAAGATGGGTACGGGACAGGGGTACCAAAACTGTTTTTT
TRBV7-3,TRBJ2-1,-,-,CASSLGTVNEQFF,TGTGCCAGCAGCTTGGGGACGGTCAATGAGCAGTTCTTC
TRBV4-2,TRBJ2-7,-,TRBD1,CASSLKGTGLYEQYF,TGTGCCAGCAGCTTAAAGGGGACAGGGCTCTACGAGCAGTACTTC
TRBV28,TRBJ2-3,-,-,CASRGIGLHTDTQYF,TGTGCCAGCAGGGGAATCGGACTTCACACAGATACGCAGTATTTT
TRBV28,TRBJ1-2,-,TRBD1,CASSLSVGQGAYGYTF,TGTGCCAGCAGCCTATCCGTGGGACAGGGAGCCTATGGCTACACCTTC
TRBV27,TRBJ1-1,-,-,CASALWVNTEAFF,TGTGCCAGCGCCCTCTGGGTGAACACTGAAGCTTTCTTT
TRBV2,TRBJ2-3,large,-,CASSHTDTQYF,TGTGCCAGCAGTCACACAGATACGCAGTATTTT
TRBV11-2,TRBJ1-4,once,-,CASSREYSRNEKLFF,TGTGCCAGCAGTCGGGAGTACAGCCGTAATGAAAAACTGTTTTTT
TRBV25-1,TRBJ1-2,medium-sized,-,CASSEYPGTYGYTF,TGTGCCAGCAGTGAATACCCGGGTACCTATGGCTACACCTTC
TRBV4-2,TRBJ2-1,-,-,CASSQDGTSVWDEQFF,TGTGCCAGCAGCCAAGATGGGACATCGGTTTGGGATGAGCAGTTCTTC
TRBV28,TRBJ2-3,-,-,CASSSGLIVGQGDTQYF,TGTGCCAGCAGTTCGGGACTGATTGTGGGGCAGGGAGATACGCAGTATTTT
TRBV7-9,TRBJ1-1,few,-,CASNGVPRPMNTEAFF,TGTGCCAGCAACGGAGTTCCACGGCCCATGAACACTGAAGCTTTCTTT
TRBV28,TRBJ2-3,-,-,CASSCLVGGAAGTDTQYF,TGTGCCAGCAGTTGCCTAGTCGGAGGGGCTGCAGGCACAGATACGCAGTATTTT
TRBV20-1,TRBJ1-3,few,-,CSARVRNTIYF,TGCAGTGCTAGAGTCCGAAACACCATATATTTT
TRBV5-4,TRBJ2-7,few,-,CASSRGPNEQYF,TGTGCCAGCAGCCGGGGACCCAACGAGCAGTACTTC
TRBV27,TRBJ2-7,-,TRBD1,CASSLSWRQGVYEQYF,TGTGCCAGCAGTTTATCATGGAGACAGGGCGTCTACGAGCAGTACTTC
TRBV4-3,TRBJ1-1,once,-,CASSQDLTSGTEAFF,TGCGCCAGCAGCCAGGATCTTACCTCGGGGACTGAAGCTTTCTTT
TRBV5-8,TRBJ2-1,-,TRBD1,CASSLGDRAYNEQFF,TGTGCCAGCAGCTTGGGGGACAGGGCATACAATGAGCAGTTCTTC
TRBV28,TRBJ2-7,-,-,CASSFVQNTQYF,TGTGCCAGCAGTTTCGTACAGAACACTCAGTACTTC
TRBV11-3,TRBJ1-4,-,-,CASSREYSRNEKLFF,TGTGCCAGCAGTCGGGAGTACAGCCGTAATGAAAAACTGTTTTTT
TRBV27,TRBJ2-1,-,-,CASSLRGGEQFF,TGTGCCAGCAGTTTACGGGGAGGTGAGCAGTTCTTC
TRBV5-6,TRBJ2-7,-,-,CASSLVGRTYEQYF,TGTGCCAGCAGCTTGGTGGGCAGAACCTACGAGCAGTACTTC
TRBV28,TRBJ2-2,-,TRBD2,CASKTSGGAAGELFF,TGTGCCAGCAAAACTAGCGGGGGGGCCGCCGGGGAGCTGTTTTTT
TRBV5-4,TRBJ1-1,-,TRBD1,CASSLGAGGAVGVTEAFF,TGTGCCAGCAGCTTGGGGGCAGGGGGCGCCGTAGGGGTCACTGAAGCTTTCTTT
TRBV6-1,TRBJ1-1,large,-,CASRPRFFDEAFF,TGTGCCAGCAGACCGAGGTTTTTCGATGAAGCTTTCTTT
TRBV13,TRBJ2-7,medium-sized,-,CASSLANTGLNYEQYF,TGTGCCAGCAGCTTAGCTAATACAGGCCTGAACTACGAGCAGTACTTC
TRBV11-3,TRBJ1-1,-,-,CASNGVPRPMNTEAFF,TGTGCCAGCAACGGAGTTCCACGGCCCATGAACACTGAAGCTTTCTTT
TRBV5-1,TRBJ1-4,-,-,CASSLDGPTGKLFF,TGCGCCAGCAGCTTGGATGGTCCGACCGGAAAACTGTTTTTT
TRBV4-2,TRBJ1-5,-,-,CASSQDWDGDQPQHF,TGTGCCAGCAGCCAAGATTGGGACGGGGATCAGCCCCAGCATTTT
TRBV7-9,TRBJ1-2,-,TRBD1,CASSSPQTGEYGYTF,TGTGCCAGCAGCTCTCCCCAGACAGGGGAATATGGCTACACCTTC
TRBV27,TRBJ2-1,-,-,CASSLSGGNEQFF,TGTGCCAGCAGTTTATCCGGGGGCAATGAGCAGTTCTTC
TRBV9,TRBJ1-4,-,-,CASSVIGSSNEKLFF,TGTGCCAGCAGCGTAATCGGCAGCTCTAATGAAAAACTGTTTTTT
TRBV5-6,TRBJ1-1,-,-,CASSLSLGAGVTEAFF,TGTGCCAGCAGCTTGTCTCTGGGGGCAGGGGTCACTGAAGCTTTCTTT
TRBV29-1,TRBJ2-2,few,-,CSVLFAGELFF,TGCAGCGTCCTTTTCGCCGGGGAGCTGTTTTTT
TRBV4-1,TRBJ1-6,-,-,CASSQAFTGPESPNSPLHF,TGCGCCAGCAGCCAAGCTTTTACAGGGCCAGAAAGCCCTAATTCACCCCTCCACTTT
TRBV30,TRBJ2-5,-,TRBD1,CAWEGQGQGYQETQYF,TGTGCCTGGGAAGGACAGGGGCAGGGGTACCAAGAGACCCAGTACTTC
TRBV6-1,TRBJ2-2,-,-,CASTTGTGELFF,TGTGCCAGCACTACGGGAACCGGGGAGCTGTTTTTT
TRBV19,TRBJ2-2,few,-,CASSTGSRGTGELFF,TGTGCCAGTAGCACCGGCAGCCGGGGGACCGGGGAGCTGTTTTTT